This TCR beta chain was recorded in a study of patients and donors after allogeneic stem cell transplantation. TCRdb used MiXCR to reprocess the RT-PCR reads, holding one entry per CDR3 protein. This sample has about 960,000 distinct CDR3 sequences; roughly 18% occur once, and the top ten carry 5% to 6.5%. The CDR3 is 16 amino acids. In germline, CDR1 is MNHNS, CDR2 SASEGT. V was clipped by 5 bases and J by 8 bases; unmatched bases: 14. The V and J genes are TRBV6-1 and TRBJ1-2, with 10 bases lining up with TRBD1. This receptor was taken from a human donor who was either an allogeneic HSCT recipient or a stem cell or donor lymphocyte infusion donor (not recorded which). It is not recorded whose cells these are; they may come from a transplant donor. The sample taken for sequencing was blood, either unsorted or a sorted T cell fraction (not recorded which). This chain's CDR3 is CASSRPGQGPSSGYTF. CDR3 nucleotide sequence: TGTGCCAGCAGTCGGCCGGGACAGGGGCCGTCTTCGGGCTACACCTTC.